This note documents a single T cell receptor (beta chain) sequence. What it recognizes is unknown. The data were taken from a study of shared clonotypes between healthy human individuals. Study-wide results and caveats: The study generally estimated greater richness for naive than memory subsets.

CDR3 length equals 20 residues. V was shortened by 7 bases and J by 8 bases, with 35 bases between the two germline ends. The germline gives CDR1 SGHVS, CDR2 FQNEAQ. Assay: immunoSEQ multiplex PCR; the TCRdb copy retains only in-frame clones and omits some. The data contain approximately 1,500,000 clones, roughly 96% of them singletons. Sequenced sample: naive CD4+ T cells sorted from blood. Regarding subset: CD45RA+ positively selected. The TCR comes from a man between 25 and 39 years old in good health. The chain is built from TRBV7-8 and TRBJ1-4, with unresolved D. The CDR3 region is CASNLNRAPRRDRGPEKLFF. In nucleotides, the CDR3 is TGTGCCAGCAACCTGAACCGGGCCCCTCGGCGAGATCGCGGACCCGAAAAACTGTTTTTT.